A selection of T cell receptor beta chains follows, all from one sample in a study of cytomegalovirus exposure and HLA in healthy donors. This table comes from immunoSEQ multiplex PCR, and its TCRdb copy is limited to in-frame clones, with some not included. The sample lists roughly 130,000 clones, more than 70% occurring once. The sequencing input was PBMCs. These TCRs come from a human donor in good health. Both conserved end residues are part of each CDR3. Each record gives: J gene, CDR3 length, D gene, clone size, V gene, CDR3 protein, CDR3 DNA. D genes are given only for firm matches. Only some rows state a clone size, as once, few, many or a class for expanded clones.

>TRBJ2-7|16|-|-|TRBV21-1
CASSKGLAGPTGEQYF
TGTGCCAGCAGCAAAGGACTAGCGGGGCCTACTGGGGAGCAGTACTTC
>TRBJ2-5|17|TRBD2|-|TRBV11-2
CASSPGSLAGGAETQYF
TGTGCCAGCAGCCCAGGGTCACTAGCGGGGGGGGCAGAGACCCAGTACTTC
>TRBJ2-7|14|-|-|TRBV27
CASSYGGEGSEQYF
TGTGCCAGCAGTTACGGGGGAGAGGGGAGCGAGCAGTACTTC
>TRBJ1-3|15|-|-|TRBV5-1
CASSLEGYSGNTIYF
TGCGCCAGCAGCTTGGAGGGGTACTCTGGAAACACCATATATTTT
>TRBJ2-1|15|-|-|TRBV4-2
CASSQSRTAGNEQFF
TGTGCCAGCAGCCAAAGTAGAACAGCAGGCAATGAGCAGTTCTTC
>TRBJ2-7|14|-|-|TRBV19
CASSIARGSYEQYF
TGTGCCAGTAGTATAGCCAGGGGTTCCTACGAGCAGTACTTC
>TRBJ2-1|13|TRBD2|-|TRBV2
CASLAGAATEQFF
TGTGCCAGCCTAGCGGGGGCCGCTACGGAGCAGTTCTTC
>TRBJ2-7|15|TRBD1|-|TRBV7-9
CSSSAPGQGSYEQYF
TGTTCCAGCAGCGCCCCGGGACAGGGATCGTACGAGCAGTACTTC
>TRBJ1-5|17|-|-|TRBV9
CASSAEYEKSSNQPQHF
TGTGCCAGCAGCGCAGAATACGAAAAATCTAGCAATCAGCCCCAGCATTTT
>TRBJ2-1|18|TRBD2|-|TRBV5-1
CASSPRGRGGPSYNEQFF
TGCGCCAGCAGCCCTCGTGGGCGGGGGGGCCCCTCCTACAATGAGCAGTTCTTC
>TRBJ1-5|14|-|-|TRBV27
CASSLSGGIGPQHF
TGTGCCAGCAGTTTATCGGGGGGAATAGGGCCCCAGCATTTT
>TRBJ1-1|11|-|-|TRBV7-9
CASSLSAEAFF
TGTGCCAGCAGCTTATCCGCTGAAGCTTTCTTT
>TRBJ2-2|15|-|-|TRBV11-3
CASSLEGHNTGELFF
TGTGCCAGCAGCTTAGAGGGACACAACACCGGGGAGCTGTTTTTT
>TRBJ1-5|16|TRBD1|-|TRBV4-1
CASSRSPGGALQPQHF
TGCGCCAGCAGCAGATCCCCAGGGGGCGCGTTACAGCCCCAGCATTTT
>TRBJ2-7|14|-|-|TRBV18
CASSPRRTDYEQYF
TGTGCCAGCTCACCTCGTAGGACAGACTACGAGCAGTACTTC
>TRBJ2-5|15|-|-|TRBV4-1
CASSQVMSRGETQYF
TGCGCCAGCAGCCAAGTCATGTCGAGGGGGGAGACCCAGTACTTC
>TRBJ1-2|13|-|-|TRBV19
CASSSLENYGYTF
TGTGCCAGTAGTAGCCTAGAAAACTATGGCTACACCTTC
>TRBJ2-7|11|TRBD1|-|TRBV7-8
CASRDSYEQYF
TGTGCCAGCCGGGACAGCTACGAGCAGTACTTC
>TRBJ2-3|14|-|once|TRBV7-3
CASSLIGVTDTQYF
TGTGCCAGCAGCTTAATAGGGGTGACAGATACGCAGTATTTT
>TRBJ2-5|14|-|-|TRBV5-1
CASRAGQQQETQYF
TGCGCCAGCAGGGCGGGACAGCAACAAGAGACCCAGTACTTC
>TRBJ2-7|15|TRBD2|-|TRBV6-1
CASRQLAGGMYEQYF
TGTGCCAGCAGACAACTAGCGGGGGGAATGTACGAGCAGTACTTC
>TRBJ2-3|14|TRBD2|-|TRBV9
CASSQTGLADTQYF
TGTGCCAGCAGCCAGACTGGACTAGCAGATACGCAGTATTTT
>TRBJ2-3|17|TRBD2|-|TRBV9
CASSVAGTSGVADTQYF
TGTGCCAGCAGCGTAGCCGGGACTAGCGGGGTAGCAGATACGCAGTATTTT
>TRBJ2-2|17|TRBD1|-|TRBV5-6
CASSYLDRTGSAGELFF
TGTGCCAGCAGCTACCTGGATAGGACAGGATCGGCCGGGGAGCTGTTTTTT
>TRBJ2-7|14|TRBD1|-|TRBV7-9
CASSFDRGSYEQYF
TGTGCCAGCAGCTTCGACAGGGGTTCCTACGAGCAGTACTTC
>TRBJ2-5|15|-|-|TRBV29-1
CSVERSPMNGETQYF
TGCAGCGTTGAGAGGAGCCCCATGAATGGAGAGACCCAGTACTTC
>TRBJ1-2|15|-|once|TRBV2
CASTRDGGILRDYTF
TGTGCCAGCACCCGGGACGGGGGGATTCTGCGAGACTACACCTTC
>TRBJ1-1|13|-|-|TRBV19
CASSAGGGPEAFF
TGTGCCAGTAGTGCGGGGGGGGGCCCTGAAGCTTTCTTT
>TRBJ1-1|13|-|once|TRBV14
CASSQTRNTEAFF
TGTGCCAGCAGCCAGACACGAAACACTGAAGCTTTCTTT
>TRBJ2-2|15|TRBD1|-|TRBV7-9
CASSHGTGDTGELFF
TGTGCCAGCAGCCACGGGACAGGGGATACAGGGGAGCTGTTTTTT
>TRBJ2-7|19|TRBD1|-|TRBV11-2
CASSWILSFPTGQAYEQYF
TGTGCCAGCAGCTGGATCCTTTCTTTTCCGACAGGGCAAGCCTACGAGCAGTACTTC
>TRBJ2-1|16|-|once|TRBV28
CASSFGGGAPHNEQFF
TGTGCCAGCAGTTTTGGAGGGGGGGCCCCACACAATGAGCAGTTCTTC
>TRBJ2-3|13|-|-|TRBV5-5
CASSLAPGDTQYF
TGTGCCAGCAGCTTGGCCCCCGGAGATACGCAGTATTTT
>TRBJ1-5|14|-|few|TRBV6-6
CASSPGTGRQPQHF
TGTGCCAGCAGTCCCGGGACTGGTCGGCAGCCCCAGCATTTT
>TRBJ1-1|15|-|-|TRBV7-6
CASSSRLFFNTEAFF
TGTGCCAGCAGCTCGCGGCTTTTCTTTAACACTGAAGCTTTCTTT
>TRBJ2-3|15|TRBD2|-|TRBV5-5
CASSQERGAPDTQYF
TGTGCCAGCAGCCAAGAGCGGGGGGCCCCAGATACGCAGTATTTT
>TRBJ1-2|14|-|few|TRBV5-8
CASSFWGGGEGYTF
TGTGCCAGCAGCTTTTGGGGGGGCGGAGAAGGCTACACCTTC
>TRBJ2-1|16|TRBD2|-|TRBV4-2
CASSHPPGTRDNEQFF
TGTGCCAGCAGCCACCCCCCCGGGACTAGAGACAATGAGCAGTTCTTC
>TRBJ1-5|15|-|-|TRBV6-5
CASSYSMGSNQPQHF
TGTGCCAGCAGTTACTCGATGGGCAGTAATCAGCCCCAGCATTTT
>TRBJ1-3|14|-|-|TRBV4-1
CASSHANSGNTIYF
TGCGCCAGCAGCCATGCGAACTCTGGAAACACCATATATTTT
>TRBJ2-1|13|TRBD1|-|TRBV6-6
CASRQGSYNEQFF
TGTGCCAGCAGACAGGGGTCCTACAATGAGCAGTTCTTC
>TRBJ1-2|15|TRBD1|-|TRBV19
CASSIPQGLAYGYTF
TGTGCCAGTAGTATCCCACAGGGGTTAGCCTATGGCTACACCTTC
>TRBJ2-7|16|-|-|TRBV13
CASSLGGGSYTYEQYF
TGTGCCAGCAGCTTAGGCGGCGGGTCCTACACCTACGAGCAGTACTTC
>TRBJ2-3|19|-|-|TRBV12-5
CASGFELSLGGPMTDTQYF
TGTGCTAGTGGTTTTGAGCTATCCTTAGGGGGACCAATGACAGATACGCAGTATTTT
>TRBJ1-2|17|TRBD1|-|TRBV15
CATSRDWGSQGAYGYTF
TGTGCCACCAGCAGAGATTGGGGGAGTCAGGGGGCGTATGGCTACACCTTC
>TRBJ1-4|16|-|-|TRBV21-1
CASSKAAQPTNEKLFF
TGTGCCAGCAGCAAAGCCGCACAGCCAACTAATGAAAAACTGTTTTTT
>TRBJ1-1|15|-|-|TRBV2
CASKQNSPANTEAFF
TGTGCCAGCAAACAGAATTCACCCGCGAACACTGAAGCTTTCTTT